These 32 T cell receptor beta chains came from one sample sequenced in a study of cytomegalovirus exposure and HLA in healthy donors. The PCR was carried out with 60 Vbeta primers and 13 Jbeta primers. Assay used: immunoSEQ multiplex PCR; TCRdb lists only in-frame clones, some missing. The sample lists under 200,000 clones; approximately 80% were seen once. The sample taken for sequencing was PBMCs. These receptors originate from a man aged 40-49 years in good health and CMV-seropositive.

The V gene is TRBV27, the J gene TRBJ2-7; 8 bases fit TRBD1. The CDR3 spans 15 residues. Trimming cost V 5 bases and J 7 bases; bases outside gene matches: 13. CDR1 MNHEY and CDR2 SMNVEV come from the germline V gene (reference sequence). CDR3 sequence (DNA): TGTGCCAGCAGTCTCACGAGGACAGGGCTCGATGAGCAGTACTTC. Encoded protein: CASSLTRTGLDEQYF.

V usage is TRBV9 and J usage is TRBJ2-1; D might be TRBD2 (6 bases). Germline V CDR1 and CDR2: SGDLS, YYNGEE. The length of the CDR3 is 14 residues. V shed 2 bases and J shed 4 bases, with 10 bases lying between them. The CDR3 loop is CASSVTSRYNEQFF. Written as DNA, the CDR3 is TGTGCCAGCAGCGTTACTAGCCGATACAATGAGCAGTTCTTC. Full variable domain (rest looked up from reference TRBV9 and TRBJ2-1): DSGVTQTPKHLITATGQRVTLRCSPRSGDLSVYWYQQSLDQGLQFLIQYYNGEERAKGNILERFSAQQFPDLHSELNLSSLELGDSALYFCASSVTSRYNEQFFGPGTRLTVL.

The J gene is TRBJ2-2, the V gene TRBV7-3, with 10 bases matching TRBD1. J was trimmed by 5 bases and V by 5 bases; bases with no gene match: 2. Germline V gives CDR1 SGHTA, CDR2 FQGTGA. This CDR3 is 14 amino acids long. The CDR3 DNA reads as TGTGCCAGCAGCGAGGGACAGGGGACCGGGGAGCTGTTTTTT. Encoded protein: CASSEGQGTGELFF.

CDR3 amino acids: CASTQWRESTGELFF. The CDR3 DNA reads TGTGCCAGCACCCAGTGGAGGGAATCCACCGGGGAGCTGTTTTTT. The gene calls are TRBV2 and TRBJ2-2, with D tentatively TRBD2 (6 bases). The CDR3 contains 15 residues. From germline, CDR1 is SNHLY and CDR2 FYNNEI. V dropped 7 bases and J dropped 4 bases, with 16 bases sitting between them.

This chain connects TRBV11-2 to TRBJ1-5; D unclear. This CDR3 is built from 15 residues. V dropped 0 bases and J dropped 0 bases, with 6 bases sitting between them. CDR1 and CDR2 (germline): SGHAT, FQNNGV. The CDR3 region is CASSLDLYSNQPQHF. CDR3 nucleotides: TGTGCCAGCAGCTTAGATTTATATAGCAATCAGCCCCAGCATTTT.

The chain joins TRBV5-4 to TRBJ2-2; D is unclear. The CDR3 is 15 amino acids. CDR1 is SGHNT and CDR2 is YYREEE in the germline V gene (reference sequence). The V end was cut by 1 base, the J end by 6 bases, with 13 bases between. CDR3 sequence (DNA): TGTGCCAGCAGCTTGTGGGCAGGATACGCCGGGGAGCTGTTTTTT. This codes for CASSLWAGYAGELFF.

This clone was seen a single time. V gene TRBV9 combines with J gene TRBJ2-1; 13 bases fit TRBD2. Per germline, CDR1 SGDLS and CDR2 YYNGEE. The CDR3 extends over 15 amino acids. The trim removed 4 bases at V and 10 bases at J, leaving 8 bases unmatched. As DNA, the CDR3 is TGTGCCAGCAGCCAGGGACTAGCGGGAATCGGAGAGCAGTTCTTC. As protein: CASSQGLAGIGEQFF.

This clone appeared once. V is TRBV7-2 and J is TRBJ2-7; unclear D gene. CDR3 length equals 14 residues. Trimming removed 5 bases from V and 5 bases from J, with 16 bases in between. CDR1 is SGHTA, CDR2 FQGNSA, per germline. Here the CDR3 DNA reads TGTGCCAGCAGCCGAATAGGAGTCCGGAACGAGCAGTACTTC. Residues: CASSRIGVRNEQYF. Variable domain in full (rest from reference TRBV7-2 and TRBJ2-7): GAGVSQSPSNKVTEKGKDVELRCDPISGHTALYWYRQSLGQGLEFLIYFQGNSAPDKSGLPSDRFSAERTGGSVSTLTIQRTQQEDSAVYLCASSRIGVRNEQYFGPGTRLTVT.

The gene calls are TRBV27 and TRBJ2-3; 7 bases match TRBD2. This CDR3 has 19 residues. The V gene's germline CDR1 is MNHEY and CDR2 SMNVEV (reference sequence). V was pared by 3 bases and J by 1 base, with 16 bases of the junction left unmatched. The CDR3 DNA reads TGTGCCAGCAGTTTTTGGCTGGCGGGGGACTGCCCGGGCACAGATACGCAGTATTTT. Protein product: CASSFWLAGDCPGTDTQYF.

V and J are TRBV29-1 and TRBJ2-7; D is possibly TRBD2 (6 bases). Trimming cost V 6 bases and J 2 bases, with 14 bases left between them. Germline values: CDR1 SQVTM, CDR2 ANQGSEA. The CDR3 consists of 13 residues. CDR3 protein: CSVGPSGAYEQYF. The CDR3 DNA sequence: TGCAGCGTAGGGCCCTCGGGGGCCTACGAGCAGTACTTC.

The chain recombines TRBV27 with TRBJ2-7, with 7 bases aligning to TRBD1. The CDR3 is 21 amino acids. V lost 5 bases to trimming and J lost 1 base; unmatched junction nucleotides: 26. Per germline, CDR1 MNHEY and CDR2 SMNVEV (reference sequence). The CDR3 DNA follows: TGTGCCAGCAGTCCCATCTCCTGGTTAGAGAAGGGACAGAACGATTCCTACGAGCAGTACTTC. This translates into CASSPISWLEKGQNDSYEQYF.

V is TRBV5-4 and J is TRBJ2-1; D possibly corresponds to TRBD2 (7 bases). The V and J ends lost 0 bases and 0 bases respectively, with 13 bases between them. Germline CDR1 is SGHNT and CDR2 is YYREEE (reference sequence). The CDR3 has 17 amino acids. CDR3 sequence: CASSLGGGGNSYNEQFF. CDR3 coding DNA: TGTGCCAGCAGCTTGGGGGGGGGCGGGAACTCCTACAATGAGCAGTTCTTC.

The chain has TRBV5-1 and TRBJ2-7; D is possibly TRBD1 (6 bases). Trimming cost V 0 bases and J 5 bases, with 9 bases left between them. CDR3 size: 13 residues. Germline V gives CDR1 SGHRS, CDR2 YFSETQ. This CDR3 reads CASSLVGQNEQYF. As DNA, the CDR3 is TGCGCCAGCAGCTTGGTGGGACAAAACGAGCAGTACTTC. The full variable domain, rest sourced from reference TRBV5-1 and TRBJ2-7, is KAGVTQTPRYLIKTRGQQVTLSCSPISGHRSVSWYQQTPGQGLQFLFEYFSETQRNKGNFPGRFSGRQFSNSRSEMNVSTLELGDSALYLCASSLVGQNEQYFGPGTRLTVT.

The chain uses TRBV30 and TRBJ2-5; possible D gene TRBD2, 7 bases. The V gene lost 3 bases and the J gene lost 1 base, with 18 bases spanning the gap. Per the germline V gene, CDR1 is GTSNPN and CDR2 is SVGIG (reference sequence). The CDR3 extends over 16 amino acids. The CDR3 loop is CAWSPAVGGPQETQYF. As DNA, the CDR3 is TGTGCCTGGAGCCCCGCGGTGGGGGGGCCCCAAGAGACCCAGTACTTC.

The chain links TRBV6-1 to TRBJ2-2; 8 positions agree with TRBD2. V gave up 6 bases and J gave up 4 bases; unmatched junction bases: 4. The CDR3 extends over 14 amino acids. Germline V gives CDR1 MNHNS, CDR2 SASEGT. The CDR3, as DNA: TGTGCCAGCAGCCCCCGGGGGGGCACCGGGGAGCTGTTTTTT. Its protein is CASSPRGGTGELFF.

J is TRBJ2-2 and V is TRBV4-1; the match to TRBD1 covers 7 bases. The CDR3 is made up of 16 amino acids. Per the germline V gene, CDR1 is MGHRA and CDR2 is YSYEKL. V shed 1 base and J 3 bases; nucleotides not matched to a gene: 5. This CDR3 reads CASSQVPGQHTGELFF. In DNA, the CDR3 is TGCGCCAGCAGCCAAGTTCCGGGACAGCACACCGGGGAGCTGTTTTTT.

The chain couples TRBV7-2 to TRBJ2-3; a weak D match, TRBD2 (5 bases). Per germline, CDR1 SGHTA and CDR2 FQGNSA. The CDR3 totals 14 residues. Trimming removed 3 bases at V and 2 bases at J, with 9 bases between. CDR3 sequence (DNA): TGTGCCAGCAGCTTGGAGCGGATCACAGATACGCAGTATTTT. This gives the protein CASSLERITDTQYF.

The gene calls are TRBV4-2 and TRBJ2-3; 7 nucleotides line up with TRBD2. The CDR3 loop spans 15 amino acids. V gave up 4 bases and J gave up 3 bases; unmatched junction bases: 7. CDR1 is LGHNA and CDR2 is YNFKEQ in the germline V gene. DNA of the CDR3: TGTGCCAGCAGCCGGGACGGCGGGGGAACAGATACGCAGTATTTT. Protein product: CASSRDGGGTDTQYF.

This chain joins TRBV5-1 and TRBJ2-7, with D possibly being TRBD1 (6 bases). Germline CDR1 SGHRS, CDR2 YFSETQ. The CDR3 sequence is 14 residues long. Trimming removed 4 bases at V and 2 bases at J, with 13 bases between. CDR3 amino acids: CASSGGPGTYEQYF. The CDR3, as DNA: TGCGCCAGCAGCGGGGGCCCTGGGACCTACGAGCAGTACTTC. Based on the CDR3 plus reference TRBV5-1 and TRBJ2-7, the full variable domain is KAGVTQTPRYLIKTRGQQVTLSCSPISGHRSVSWYQQTPGQGLQFLFEYFSETQRNKGNFPGRFSGRQFSNSRSEMNVSTLELGDSALYLCASSGGPGTYEQYFGPGTRLTVT.

This CDR3 is CATSSLGQLNYGYTF. Here the CDR3 DNA reads TGTGCCACCAGCTCCCTAGGACAGCTTAACTATGGCTACACCTTC. The gene calls are TRBV15 and TRBJ1-2; D may be TRBD1 (6 bases). V gave up 5 bases and J gave up 1 base, with 14 bases separating them. This CDR3 contains 15 residues. The germline gives CDR1 LNHNV, CDR2 YYDKDF (reference sequence).

This clone has only a few counts. J is TRBJ1-5 and V is TRBV27, with 8 bases that match TRBD1. The CDR3 spans 17 residues. Germline-derived CDR1 and CDR2 are MNHEY and SMNVEV (reference sequence). With V trimmed by 2 bases and J by 4 bases, 10 bases remained unmatched. The CDR3 sequence: CASSLNPPTGANQPQHF. CDR3 DNA sequence: TGTGCCAGCAGTTTAAATCCTCCGACAGGGGCTAATCAGCCCCAGCATTTT.

V gene TRBV7-9 combines with J gene TRBJ2-7, with TRBD1 matching over 7 bases. The trim removed 3 bases at V and 2 bases at J, leaving 13 bases unmatched. From germline, CDR1 is SEHNR and CDR2 FQNEAQ (reference sequence). The CDR3 totals 17 residues. The CDR3: CASSFVRTGPDTYEQYF. In DNA, the CDR3 is TGTGCCAGCAGCTTTGTTCGGACAGGTCCGGATACCTACGAGCAGTACTTC.

The chain recombines TRBV6-5 with TRBJ1-2, with 10 bases matching TRBD1. This CDR3 has 15 residues. With V trimmed by 5 bases and J by 3 bases, 6 bases remained unmatched. CDR1 MNHEY and CDR2 SVGAGI come from the germline V gene. CDR3: CASSAGTGAYYGYTF. The DNA for the CDR3 is TGTGCCAGCAGTGCCGGGACAGGGGCCTACTATGGCTACACCTTC.

This clone came up a few times. The chain joins TRBV5-1 to TRBJ2-3; 11 nucleotides match TRBD2. V lost 4 bases to trimming and J lost 11 bases; unmatched junction nucleotides: 15. The germline V gene encodes CDR1 SGHRS and CDR2 YFSETQ. This CDR3 spans 16 amino acids. The CDR3, as DNA: TGCGCCAGCAGCACGACCCTGACCGGGACTAGCGGTCAGCAGTATTTT. This sequence encodes CASSTTLTGTSGQQYF.

This clone was observed a single time. The chain links TRBV27 to TRBJ2-1; 7 bases fit TRBD1. CDR3 length equals 15 residues. CDR1 MNHEY and CDR2 SMNVEV come from the germline V gene (reference sequence). Trimming cost V 5 bases and J 14 bases; bases outside gene matches: 18. The CDR3 loop reads CASSQRLGQPPSEFF. CDR3 DNA sequence: TGTGCCAGCAGTCAAAGACTGGGACAGCCTCCCTCGGAGTTCTTC.

The chain has TRBV2 and TRBJ2-3; no clear D gene. V was trimmed by 4 bases and J by 7 bases, leaving 6 bases between them. Germline loops: CDR1 SNHLY, CDR2 FYNNEI. The CDR3 has 11 amino acids. The CDR3 here is CASSASYTQYF. The CDR3 DNA sequence: TGTGCCAGCAGTGCGTCGTATACGCAGTATTTT.

V and J are TRBV7-9 and TRBJ2-1; a weak D match, TRBD2 (5 bases). CDR1 and CDR2 (germline): SEHNR, FQNEAQ (reference sequence). Trimming left V 2 bases short and J 1 base short, with 9 bases between. The length of the CDR3 is 15 residues. As DNA, the CDR3 is TGTGCCAGCAGCTTACGGGGTGTATCCTACAATGAGCAGTTCTTC. Protein: CASSLRGVSYNEQFF.

This clone was seen more than once but under ten times. V is TRBV4-1 and J is TRBJ2-2; TRBD1 agrees at 7 bases. In germline, CDR1 is MGHRA, CDR2 YSYEKL. J gave up 5 bases and V 0 bases, and 12 bases lay outside the gene matches. The CDR3 has 18 amino acids. As DNA, the CDR3 is TGCGCCAGCAGCCAAGATTCTGGAGACAGGGACAGAACCGGGGAGCTGTTTTTT. Translated: CASSQDSGDRDRTGELFF.

This clone has only a few counts. The rearrangement uses TRBV30 and TRBJ1-2; D is ambiguous. The CDR3 has 14 residues. Between the trimmed V and J ends, which lost 0 bases and 8 bases, there was a span of 16 bases. Per the germline V gene, CDR1 is GTSNPN and CDR2 is SVGIG (reference sequence). As DNA, the CDR3 is TGTGCCTGGAGTGTGGTTGCCAGGTTCGGAGGCTACACCTTC. Amino acids: CAWSVVARFGGYTF.

The chain links TRBV12-5 to TRBJ2-2; D perhaps matches TRBD1 (6 bases). Per germline, CDR1 LGHNT and CDR2 FRNRAP. The CDR3 covers 12 residues. The CDR3 spells CADRTNTGELFF. CDR3 DNA: TGTGCCGACAGGACAAACACCGGGGAGCTGTTTTTT.

The rearrangement uses TRBV28 and TRBJ2-7; 11 nucleotides line up with TRBD1. V gave up 8 bases and J gave up 2 bases; unmatched junction bases: 14. Germline lookup yields CDR1 MDHEN and CDR2 SYDVKM. There are 17 residues in the CDR3. The DNA for the CDR3 is TGTGCCAGCCCACCCCCCAATCCGGGACAGGGGGCCTACGAGCAGTACTTC. Protein: CASPPPNPGQGAYEQYF.

The chain joins TRBV19 to TRBJ2-7, with TRBD1 matching 11 bases. The CDR3 length is 15 residues. Germline lookup yields CDR1 LNHDA and CDR2 SQIVND (reference sequence). J lost 0 bases, V lost 6 bases, and 4 bases had no gene match. CDR3 residues: CASSPGTGGSYEQYF. The CDR3 region has the DNA TGTGCCAGTAGCCCCGGGACAGGGGGCTCCTACGAGCAGTACTTC.